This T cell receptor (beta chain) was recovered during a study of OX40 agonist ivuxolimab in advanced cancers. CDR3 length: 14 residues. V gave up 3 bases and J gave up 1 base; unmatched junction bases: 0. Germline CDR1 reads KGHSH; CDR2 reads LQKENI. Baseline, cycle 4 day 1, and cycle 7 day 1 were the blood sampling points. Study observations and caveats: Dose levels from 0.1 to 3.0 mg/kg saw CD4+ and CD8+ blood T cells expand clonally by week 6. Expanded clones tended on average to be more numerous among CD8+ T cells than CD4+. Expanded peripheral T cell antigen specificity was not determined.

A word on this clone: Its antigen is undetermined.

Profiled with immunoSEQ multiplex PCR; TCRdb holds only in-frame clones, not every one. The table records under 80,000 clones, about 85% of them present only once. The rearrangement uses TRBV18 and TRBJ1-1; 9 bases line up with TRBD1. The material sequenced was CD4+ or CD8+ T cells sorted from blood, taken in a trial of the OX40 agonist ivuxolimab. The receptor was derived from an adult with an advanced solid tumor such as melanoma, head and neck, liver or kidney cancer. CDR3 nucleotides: TGTGCCAGCTCACCGGGACAGGGGAACACTGAAGCTTTCTTT. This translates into CASSPGQGNTEAFF.